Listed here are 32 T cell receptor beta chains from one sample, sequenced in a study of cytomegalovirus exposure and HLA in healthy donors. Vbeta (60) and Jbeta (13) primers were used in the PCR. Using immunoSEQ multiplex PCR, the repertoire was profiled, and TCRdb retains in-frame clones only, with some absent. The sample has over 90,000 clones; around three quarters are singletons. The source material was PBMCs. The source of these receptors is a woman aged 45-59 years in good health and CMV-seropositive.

Here the CDR3 DNA reads TGTGCCAGCAGCGGACCCTTAGCGGGCGGTAACACCGGGGAGCTGTTTTTT. This sequence encodes CASSGPLAGGNTGELFF. This rearrangement joins TRBV9 to TRBJ2-2, with 7 bases identical to TRBD2. CDR3 size: 17 residues. V shed 3 bases, J shed 2 bases, and the junction held 10 bases outside the gene matches. Germline values: CDR1 SGDLS, CDR2 YYNGEE. Supplemented by reference TRBV9 and TRBJ2-2, the full variable domain reads DSGVTQTPKHLITATGQRVTLRCSPRSGDLSVYWYQQSLDQGLQFLIQYYNGEERAKGNILERFSAQQFPDLHSELNLSSLELGDSALYFCASSGPLAGGNTGELFFGEGSRLTVL.

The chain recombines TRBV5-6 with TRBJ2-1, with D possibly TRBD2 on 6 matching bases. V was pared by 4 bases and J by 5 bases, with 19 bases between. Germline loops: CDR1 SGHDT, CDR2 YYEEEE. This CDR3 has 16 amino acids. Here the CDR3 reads CASSRVRDWGDNEQFF. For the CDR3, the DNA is TGTGCCAGCAGCAGAGTCCGGGACTGGGGGGACAATGAGCAGTTCTTC.

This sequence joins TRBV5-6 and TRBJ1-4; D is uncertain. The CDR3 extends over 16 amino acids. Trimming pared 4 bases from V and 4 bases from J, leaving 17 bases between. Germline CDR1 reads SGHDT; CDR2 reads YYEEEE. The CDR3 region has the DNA TGTGCCAGCAGCACGACTGACCTTCCGGGTAATGAAAAACTGTTTTTT. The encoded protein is CASSTTDLPGNEKLFF.

CDR3 amino acids: CATVREGALLSPNEAFF. CDR3 DNA: TGTGCCACCGTACGTGAGGGGGCCCTTCTGTCTCCTAATGAAGCTTTCTTT. The chain employs TRBV15 and TRBJ1-1, with 7 bases matching TRBD1. This CDR3 spans 17 amino acids. With V trimmed by 8 bases and J by 7 bases, 22 bases remained unmatched. The V gene's germline CDR1 is LNHNV and CDR2 YYDKDF (reference sequence).

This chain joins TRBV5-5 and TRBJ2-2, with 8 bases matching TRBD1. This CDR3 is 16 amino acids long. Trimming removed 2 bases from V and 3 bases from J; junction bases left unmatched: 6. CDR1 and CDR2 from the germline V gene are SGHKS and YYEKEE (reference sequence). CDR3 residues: CASSFRGQVHTGELFF. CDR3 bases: TGTGCCAGCAGCTTCCGGGGACAGGTCCACACCGGGGAGCTGTTTTTT. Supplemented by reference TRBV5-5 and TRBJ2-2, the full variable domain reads DAGVTQSPTHLIKTRGQQVTLRCSPISGHKSVSWYQQVLGQGPQFIFQYYEKEERGRGNFPDRFSARQFPNYSSELNVNALLLGDSALYLCASSFRGQVHTGELFFGEGSRLTVL.

CDR3 DNA sequence: TGTGCCAGCAGCTTGGAGGGGACAGGGGTAAACGAGCAGTACTTC. It specifies CASSLEGTGVNEQYF. V and J are TRBV5-6 and TRBJ2-7; 10 bases map to TRBD1. Germline lookup yields CDR1 SGHDT and CDR2 YYEEEE. This CDR3 region has 15 residues. The junction had 5 bases not matched to a gene; V was cut back by 0 bases and J by 5 bases. Based on the CDR3 plus reference TRBV5-6 and TRBJ2-7, the full variable domain is DAGVTQSPTHLIKTRGQQVTLRCSPKSGHDTVSWYQQALGQGPQFIFQYYEEEERQRGNFPDRFSGHQFPNYSSELNVNALLLGDSALYLCASSLEGTGVNEQYFGPGTRLTVT.

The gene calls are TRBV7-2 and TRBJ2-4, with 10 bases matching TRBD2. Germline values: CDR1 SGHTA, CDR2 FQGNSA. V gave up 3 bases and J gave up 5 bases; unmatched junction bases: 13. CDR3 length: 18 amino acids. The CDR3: CASSLSSGSGGSQNIQYF. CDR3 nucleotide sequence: TGTGCCAGCAGCTTGTCTAGCGGGAGTGGGGGATCCCAAAACATTCAGTACTTC.

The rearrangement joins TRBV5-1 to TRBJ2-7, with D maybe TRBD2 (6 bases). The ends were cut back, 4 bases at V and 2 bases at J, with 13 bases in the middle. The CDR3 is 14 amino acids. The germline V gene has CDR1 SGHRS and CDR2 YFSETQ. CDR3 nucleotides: TGCGCCAGCAGCGTCTCGGGACTCGCCTACGAGCAGTACTTC. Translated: CASSVSGLAYEQYF.

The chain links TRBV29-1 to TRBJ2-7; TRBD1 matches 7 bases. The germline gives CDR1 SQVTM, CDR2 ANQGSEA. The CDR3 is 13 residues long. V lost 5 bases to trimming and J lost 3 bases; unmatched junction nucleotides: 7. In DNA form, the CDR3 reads TGCAGCGTTTCCGGGACAGCTTACTACGAGCAGTACTTC. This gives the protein CSVSGTAYYEQYF.

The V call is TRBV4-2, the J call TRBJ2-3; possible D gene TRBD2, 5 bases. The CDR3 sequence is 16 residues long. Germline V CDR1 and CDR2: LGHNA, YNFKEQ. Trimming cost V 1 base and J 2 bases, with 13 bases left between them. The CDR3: CASSQALAGYTDTQYF. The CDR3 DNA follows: TGTGCCAGCAGCCAAGCTTTGGCGGGTTACACAGATACGCAGTATTTT.

Here the CDR3 DNA reads TGCGCCAGCAGCCACTCCGTCGGACTAGCGAGCGAGCAGTACTTC. It is translated as CASSHSVGLASEQYF. The chain is built from TRBV4-3 and TRBJ2-7, with 9 bases matching TRBD2. The V gene's germline CDR1 is LGHNA and CDR2 YSLEER. Trimming cost V 3 bases and J 6 bases; bases outside gene matches: 9. The CDR3 contains 15 residues.

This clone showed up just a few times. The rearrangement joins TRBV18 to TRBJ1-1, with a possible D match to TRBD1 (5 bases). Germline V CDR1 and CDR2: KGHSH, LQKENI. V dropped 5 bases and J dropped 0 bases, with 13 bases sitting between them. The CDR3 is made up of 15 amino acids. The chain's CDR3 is CASSLGGALNTEAFF. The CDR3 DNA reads TGTGCCAGCTCATTGGGGGGAGCACTGAACACTGAAGCTTTCTTT.

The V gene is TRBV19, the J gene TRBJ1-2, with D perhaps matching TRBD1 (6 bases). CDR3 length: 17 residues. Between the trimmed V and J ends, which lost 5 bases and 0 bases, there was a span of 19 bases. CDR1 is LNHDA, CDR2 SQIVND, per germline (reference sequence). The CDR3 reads CASSWTGHLLTNYGYTF. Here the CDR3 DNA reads TGTGCCAGTAGTTGGACGGGACACCTCCTCACTAACTATGGCTACACCTTC.

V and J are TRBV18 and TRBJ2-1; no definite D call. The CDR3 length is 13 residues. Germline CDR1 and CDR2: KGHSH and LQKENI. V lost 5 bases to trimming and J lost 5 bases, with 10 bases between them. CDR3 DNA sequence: TGTGCCAGCTCATCGGAACAGAACAATGAGCAGTTCTTC. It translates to CASSSEQNNEQFF.

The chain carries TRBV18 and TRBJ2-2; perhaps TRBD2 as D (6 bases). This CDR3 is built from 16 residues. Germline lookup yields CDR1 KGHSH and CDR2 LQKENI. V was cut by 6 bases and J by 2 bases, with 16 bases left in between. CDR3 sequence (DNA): TGTGCCAGCTCTCCAACCGTCGCGGGAAACACCGGGGAGCTGTTTTTT. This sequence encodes CASSPTVAGNTGELFF.

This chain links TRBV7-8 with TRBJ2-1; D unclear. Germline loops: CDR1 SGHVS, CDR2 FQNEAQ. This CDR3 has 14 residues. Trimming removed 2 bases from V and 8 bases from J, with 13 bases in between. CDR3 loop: CASSLLQVVHEQFF. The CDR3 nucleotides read TGTGCCAGCAGCTTACTCCAGGTTGTACATGAGCAGTTCTTC. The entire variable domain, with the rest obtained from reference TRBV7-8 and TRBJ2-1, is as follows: GAGVSQSPRYKVAKRGQDVALRCDPISGHVSLFWYQQALGQGPEFLTYFQNEAQLDKSGLPSDRFFAERPEGSVSTLKIQRTQQEDSAVYLCASSLLQVVHEQFFGPGTRLTVL.

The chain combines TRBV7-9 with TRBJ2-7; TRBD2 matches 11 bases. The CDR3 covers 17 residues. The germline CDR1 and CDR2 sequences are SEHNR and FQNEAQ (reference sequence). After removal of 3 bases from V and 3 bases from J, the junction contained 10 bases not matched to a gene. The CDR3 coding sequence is TGTGCCAGCAGCTTCGTTAGCGGGAGGGTTGGAAGCTACGAGCAGTACTTC. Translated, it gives CASSFVSGRVGSYEQYF.

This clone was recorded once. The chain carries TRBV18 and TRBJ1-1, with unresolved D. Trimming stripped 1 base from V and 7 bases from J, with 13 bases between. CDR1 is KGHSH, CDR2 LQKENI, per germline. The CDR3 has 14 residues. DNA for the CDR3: TGTGCCAGCTCACCACGTCAGGAGGTGGATGAAGCTTTCTTT. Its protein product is CASSPRQEVDEAFF.

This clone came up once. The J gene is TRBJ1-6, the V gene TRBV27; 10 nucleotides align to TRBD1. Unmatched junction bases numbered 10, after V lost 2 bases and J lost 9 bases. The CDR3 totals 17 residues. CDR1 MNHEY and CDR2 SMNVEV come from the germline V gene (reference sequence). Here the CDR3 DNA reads TGTGCCAGCAGTTTAATTTATAGGGGACAGGGGAGTTCACCCCTCCACTTT. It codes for CASSLIYRGQGSSPLHF.

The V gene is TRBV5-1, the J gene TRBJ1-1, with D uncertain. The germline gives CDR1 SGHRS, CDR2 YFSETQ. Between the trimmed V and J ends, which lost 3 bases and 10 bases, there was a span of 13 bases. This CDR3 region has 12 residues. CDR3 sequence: CASSSEGLGAFF. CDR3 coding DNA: TGCGCCAGCAGCTCGGAGGGCCTTGGAGCTTTCTTT.

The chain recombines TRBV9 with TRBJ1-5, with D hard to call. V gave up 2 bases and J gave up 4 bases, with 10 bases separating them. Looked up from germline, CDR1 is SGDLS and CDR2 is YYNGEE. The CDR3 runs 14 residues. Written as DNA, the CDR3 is TGTGCCAGCAGCGTCGGTCAATTAAATCAGCCCCAGCATTTT. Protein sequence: CASSVGQLNQPQHF.

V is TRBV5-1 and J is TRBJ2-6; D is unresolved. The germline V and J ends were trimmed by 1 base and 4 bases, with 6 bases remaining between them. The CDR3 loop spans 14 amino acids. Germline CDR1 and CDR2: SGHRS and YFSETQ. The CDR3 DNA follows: TGCGCCAGCAGCTTGTGGCAGGGGGCCAACGTCCTGACTTTC. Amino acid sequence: CASSLWQGANVLTF.

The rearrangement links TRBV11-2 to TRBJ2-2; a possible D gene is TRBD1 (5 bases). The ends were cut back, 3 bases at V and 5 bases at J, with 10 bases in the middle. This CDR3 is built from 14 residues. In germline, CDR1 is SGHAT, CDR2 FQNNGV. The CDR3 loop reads CASSLQGLTGELFF. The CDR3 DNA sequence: TGTGCCAGCAGCTTGCAGGGTTTAACCGGGGAGCTGTTTTTT. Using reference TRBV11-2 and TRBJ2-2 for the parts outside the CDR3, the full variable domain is EAGVAQSPRYKIIEKRQSVAFWCNPISGHATLYWYQQILGQGPKLLIQFQNNGVVDDSQLPKDRFSAERLKGVDSTLKIQPAKLEDSAVYLCASSLQGLTGELFFGEGSRLTVL.

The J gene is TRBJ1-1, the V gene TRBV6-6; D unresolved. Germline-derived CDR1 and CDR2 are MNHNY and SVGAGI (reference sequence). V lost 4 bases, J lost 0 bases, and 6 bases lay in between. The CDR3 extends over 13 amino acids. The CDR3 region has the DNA TGTGCCAGCAGTTTCACAATGAACACTGAAGCTTTCTTT. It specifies CASSFTMNTEAFF.

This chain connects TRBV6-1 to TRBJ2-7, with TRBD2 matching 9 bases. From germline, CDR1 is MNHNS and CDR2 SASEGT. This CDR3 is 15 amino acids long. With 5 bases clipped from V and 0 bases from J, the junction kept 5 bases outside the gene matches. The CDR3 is CASSPLAGDSYEQYF. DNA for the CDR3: TGTGCCAGCAGTCCGTTAGCGGGGGACTCCTACGAGCAGTACTTC.

CDR3 DNA: TGTGCCAGCAGCGTAGGGGGGGCCTATAATTCACCCCTCCACTTT. Encoded protein: CASSVGGAYNSPLHF. The chain uses TRBV9 and TRBJ1-6; tentatively, D is TRBD1 (5 bases). This CDR3 region has 15 residues. V was cut by 0 bases and J by 2 bases, with 6 bases left in between. Germline V gene lookup returns CDR1 SGDLS and CDR2 YYNGEE.

DNA of the CDR3: TGTGCCAGTAGTTACAGGGTGGGTGGTGGCAATCAGCCCCAGCATTTT. Its translation: CASSYRVGGGNQPQHF. This chain connects TRBV19 to TRBJ1-5, with a possible D match to TRBD1 (6 bases). V was pared by 5 bases and J by 2 bases, with 16 bases between. The CDR3 extends over 16 amino acids. Looked up from germline, CDR1 is LNHDA and CDR2 is SQIVND (reference sequence).

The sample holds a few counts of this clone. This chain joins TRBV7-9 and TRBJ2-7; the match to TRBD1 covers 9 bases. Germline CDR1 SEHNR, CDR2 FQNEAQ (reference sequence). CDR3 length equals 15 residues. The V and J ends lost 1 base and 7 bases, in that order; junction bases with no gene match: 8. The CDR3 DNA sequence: TGTGCCAGCAGCTTAGACCTCACAGGGGGCCAAGAGCAGTACTTC. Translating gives CASSLDLTGGQEQYF. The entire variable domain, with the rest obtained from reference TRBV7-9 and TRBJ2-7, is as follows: DTGVSQNPRHKITKRGQNVTFRCDPISEHNRLYWYRQTLGQGPEFLTYFQNEAQLEKSRLLSDRFSAERPKGSFSTLEIQRTEQGDSAMYLCASSLDLTGGQEQYFGPGTRLTVT.

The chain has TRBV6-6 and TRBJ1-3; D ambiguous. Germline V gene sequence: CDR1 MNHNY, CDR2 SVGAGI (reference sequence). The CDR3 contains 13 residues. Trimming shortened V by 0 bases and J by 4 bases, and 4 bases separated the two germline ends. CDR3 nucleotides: TGTGCCAGCAGTTACTCGAGCGGAAACACCATATATTTT. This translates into CASSYSSGNTIYF.

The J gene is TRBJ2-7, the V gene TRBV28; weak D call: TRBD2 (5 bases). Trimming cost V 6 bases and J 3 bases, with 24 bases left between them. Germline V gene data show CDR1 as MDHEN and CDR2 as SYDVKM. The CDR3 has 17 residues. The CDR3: CASRSPFNGKNGYEQYF. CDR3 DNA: TGTGCCAGCAGGTCCCCCTTCAACGGGAAGAACGGCTACGAGCAGTACTTC.

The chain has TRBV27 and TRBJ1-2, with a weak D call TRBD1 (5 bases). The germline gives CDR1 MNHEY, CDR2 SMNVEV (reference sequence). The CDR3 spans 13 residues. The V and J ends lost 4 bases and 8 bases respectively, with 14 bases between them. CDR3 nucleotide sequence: TGTGCCAGCAGTTACGGCCAGGGAGGGGGCTACACCTTC. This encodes CASSYGQGGGYTF.

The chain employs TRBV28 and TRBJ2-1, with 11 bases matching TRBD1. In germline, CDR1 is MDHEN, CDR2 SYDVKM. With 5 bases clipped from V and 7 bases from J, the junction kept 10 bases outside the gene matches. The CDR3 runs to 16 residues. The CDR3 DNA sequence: TGTGCCAGCAGTCTTCGACGGACAGGGGGCTTTAATGAGCAGTTCTTC. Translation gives CASSLRRTGGFNEQFF.